The rows below give T cell receptor beta chains drawn from one sample of a study of blood T cell repertoires in COVID-19. This table comes from immunoSEQ multiplex PCR, and its TCRdb copy is limited to in-frame clones, with some not included. The sample has 90,000 to 120,000 clones; around 64% are singletons. The sample consisted of peripheral blood. The receptors stem from a woman aged 40 to 50 with acute or convalescent COVID-19. CDR3s include the opening cysteine and the closing phenylalanine or tryptophan. A D gene is named only where the DNA matches it firmly. Clone size is stated in some rows and not others, as once, few, many or a class when expanded.

j_call d_call clone_size v_call cdr3_aa cdr3_nt
TRBJ1-2 - once TRBV6-1 CASSEGTAIYGYTF TGTGCCAGCAGTGAAGGGACAGCGATTTATGGCTACACCTTC
TRBJ1-6 - - TRBV6-5 CASSYRSSYNSPLHF TGTGCCAGCAGTTACAGGAGCTCCTATAATTCACCCCTCCACTTT
TRBJ1-2 - once TRBV28 CASSLEGEDYGYTF TGTGCCAGCAGTTTAGAGGGGGAAGACTATGGCTACACCTTC
TRBJ2-3 TRBD2 - TRBV6-5 CASSLLGLPEQYF TGTGCCAGCAGTCTCCTGGGACTACCAGAGCAGTATTTT
TRBJ2-2 TRBD1 - TRBV25-1 CASSESGGTGELFF TGTGCCAGCAGTGAATCAGGGGGAACCGGGGAGCTGTTTTTT
TRBJ2-2 TRBD2 - TRBV19 CASSITPGTSGSTGELFF TGTGCCAGTAGTATAACACCCGGGACTAGCGGGAGCACCGGGGAGCTGTTTTTT
TRBJ2-5 TRBD2 - TRBV18 CASSPGGTPQETQYF TGTGCCAGCTCCCCCGGGGGGACCCCACAAGAGACCCAGTACTTC
TRBJ2-3 TRBD2 - TRBV5-4 CASSLEGTSGGADTQYF TGTGCCAGCAGCTTGGAAGGGACTAGCGGGGGGGCAGATACGCAGTATTTT
TRBJ2-2 - few TRBV2 CASRAHPNTGELFF TGTGCCAGCAGGGCACACCCGAACACCGGGGAGCTGTTTTTT
TRBJ1-2 TRBD1 - TRBV18 CASSPFDVARGSPYGYTF TGTGCCAGCTCACCATTCGATGTTGCCAGGGGGAGTCCCTATGGCTACACCTTC
TRBJ1-1 - - TRBV2 CASRQGLIGTEAFF TGTGCCAGCAGGCAGGGCCTGATTGGGACTGAAGCTTTCTTT
TRBJ2-1 TRBD2 - TRBV5-1 CASSLVSSGGADEQFF TGCGCCAGCAGCTTGGTGTCCAGCGGGGGGGCGGATGAGCAGTTCTTC
TRBJ1-3 - - TRBV5-1 CASSLGQMISGNTIYF TGCGCCAGCAGCTTGGGGCAGATGATCTCTGGAAACACCATATATTTT